This T cell receptor (beta chain) was sequenced in a study of blood T cell repertoires in COVID-19. About the study: COVID-19 samples, acute and convalescent, were from the United States, Italy and Spain.

CDR1 SGHTA and CDR2 FQGNSA come from the germline V gene. V was cut by 5 bases and J by 5 bases, with 15 bases left in between. The CDR3 sequence is 15 residues long. Methods used by the authors: Reference gene primer amplification gave estimated nucleated cell counts. Repertoires were generated with immunoSEQ multiplex PCR, while TCRdb's copy carries only in-frame clones and drops some. The DNA gave D and trimming, while V, J and clone size come from that table. The table records 100,000 to 120,000 clones, approximately 81% of them present only once. This clonotype originated in a man in his fifties or sixties with acute or convalescent COVID-19. The chain has TRBV7-2 and TRBJ2-2; TRBD2 is a possible D gene (5 bases). The sequenced material came from peripheral blood. The CDR3: CASSMTPRGTGELFF. The CDR3 coding sequence is TGTGCCAGCAGCATGACACCGCGAGGGACCGGGGAGCTGTTTTTT.